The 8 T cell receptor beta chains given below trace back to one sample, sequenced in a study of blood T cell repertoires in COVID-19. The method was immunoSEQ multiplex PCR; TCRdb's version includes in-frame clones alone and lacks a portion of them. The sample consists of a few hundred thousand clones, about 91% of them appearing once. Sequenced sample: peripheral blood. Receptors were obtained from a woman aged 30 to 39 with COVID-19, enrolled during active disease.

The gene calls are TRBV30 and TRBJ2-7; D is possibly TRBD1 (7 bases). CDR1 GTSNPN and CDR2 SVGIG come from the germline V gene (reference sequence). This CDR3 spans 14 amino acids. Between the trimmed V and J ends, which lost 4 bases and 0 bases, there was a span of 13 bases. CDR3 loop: CAWNSRGASYEQYV. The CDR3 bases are TGTGCCTGGAATAGCAGGGGGGCCTCCTACGAGCAGTACGTC.

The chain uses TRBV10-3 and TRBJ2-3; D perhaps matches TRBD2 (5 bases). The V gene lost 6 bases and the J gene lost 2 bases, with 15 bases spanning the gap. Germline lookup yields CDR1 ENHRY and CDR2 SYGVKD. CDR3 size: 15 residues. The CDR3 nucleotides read TGTGCCATCAGCCCTCCGGGCGGGTACACAGATACGCAGTATTTT. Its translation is CAISPPGGYTDTQYF.

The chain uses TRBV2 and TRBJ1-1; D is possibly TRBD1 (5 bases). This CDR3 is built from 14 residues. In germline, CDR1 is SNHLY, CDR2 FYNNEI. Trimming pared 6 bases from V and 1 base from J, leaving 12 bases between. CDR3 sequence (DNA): TGTGCCAGCAGCGAACAGGCCTCGAACACTGAAGCTTTCTTT. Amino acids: CASSEQASNTEAFF.

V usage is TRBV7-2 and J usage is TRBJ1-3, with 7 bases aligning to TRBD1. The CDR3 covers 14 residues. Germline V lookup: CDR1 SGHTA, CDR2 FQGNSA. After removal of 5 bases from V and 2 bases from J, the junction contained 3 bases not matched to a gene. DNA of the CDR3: TGTGCCAGCAGCCCAGGGACAGCTGGAAACACCATATATTTT. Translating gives CASSPGTAGNTIYF.

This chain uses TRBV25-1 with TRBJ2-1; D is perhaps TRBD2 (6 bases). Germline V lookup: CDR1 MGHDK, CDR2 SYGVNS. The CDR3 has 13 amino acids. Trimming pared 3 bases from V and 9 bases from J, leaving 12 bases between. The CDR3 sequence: CASSERLEGEQFF. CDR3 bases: TGTGCCAGCAGTGAGCGACTAGAGGGTGAGCAGTTCTTC.

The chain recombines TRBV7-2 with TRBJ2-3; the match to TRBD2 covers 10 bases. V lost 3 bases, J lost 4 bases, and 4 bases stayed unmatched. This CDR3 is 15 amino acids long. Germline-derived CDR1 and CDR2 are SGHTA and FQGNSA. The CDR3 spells CASSFISGGPDTQYF. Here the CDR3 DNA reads TGTGCCAGCAGCTTTATTAGCGGGGGGCCAGATACGCAGTATTTT. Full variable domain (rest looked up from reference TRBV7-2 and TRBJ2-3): GAGVSQSPSNKVTEKGKDVELRCDPISGHTALYWYRQSLGQGLEFLIYFQGNSAPDKSGLPSDRFSAERTGGSVSTLTIQRTQQEDSAVYLCASSFISGGPDTQYFGPGTRLTVL.

The DNA of the CDR3 is TGTGCCAGCAGCTTGTTCGGGCGGGAGGGCAAGGAGACCCAGTACTTC. This codes for CASSLFGREGKETQYF. The chain recombines TRBV11-3 with TRBJ2-5; 9 nucleotides agree with TRBD2. The CDR3 runs 16 residues. V was pared by 3 bases and J by 5 bases, with 10 bases of the junction left unmatched. Germline V gives CDR1 SGHNT, CDR2 YENEEA.

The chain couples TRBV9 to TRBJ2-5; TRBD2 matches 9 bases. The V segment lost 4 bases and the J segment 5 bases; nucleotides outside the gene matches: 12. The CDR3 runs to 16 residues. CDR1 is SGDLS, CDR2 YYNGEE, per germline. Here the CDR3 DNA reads TGTGCCAGCAGCCCCCCGACTAGCGGAGGGCGGGAGACCCAGTACTTC. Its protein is CASSPPTSGGRETQYF.